This T cell receptor beta chain was sequenced in a study of shared clonotypes between healthy human individuals. Points from the study as a whole: Rarefaction revealed incomplete sorted-subset sequencing despite large depth.

CDR3 size: 14 residues. The germline V gene has CDR1 MDHEN and CDR2 SYDVKM. Between the trimmed V and J ends, which lost 5 bases and 2 bases, there was a span of 10 bases. The donors, healthy adults who were HIV-negative, had experienced no recent acute infections or vaccinations. Every donor, a Caucasian adult, lived in Nashville, Tennessee. The table came from immunoSEQ multiplex PCR; TCRdb's copy has only in-frame clones and leaves some out. Counted here are about 2.4 million clones, approximately 92% occurring once; the ten biggest clones make up 0.13% to 0.15%. To note about this clone: Its target is not known.

The sequence derives from a young man in good health. The chain is built from TRBV28 and TRBJ1-5; D might be TRBD1 (5 bases). Sequencing was done on a sample of naive CD4+ T cells sorted from blood. Stated subset: CD45RA+ positively selected. The CDR3 spells CASSSGRGNQPQHF. CDR3 in DNA: TGTGCCAGCAGTAGTGGCAGGGGCAATCAGCCCCAGCATTTT.